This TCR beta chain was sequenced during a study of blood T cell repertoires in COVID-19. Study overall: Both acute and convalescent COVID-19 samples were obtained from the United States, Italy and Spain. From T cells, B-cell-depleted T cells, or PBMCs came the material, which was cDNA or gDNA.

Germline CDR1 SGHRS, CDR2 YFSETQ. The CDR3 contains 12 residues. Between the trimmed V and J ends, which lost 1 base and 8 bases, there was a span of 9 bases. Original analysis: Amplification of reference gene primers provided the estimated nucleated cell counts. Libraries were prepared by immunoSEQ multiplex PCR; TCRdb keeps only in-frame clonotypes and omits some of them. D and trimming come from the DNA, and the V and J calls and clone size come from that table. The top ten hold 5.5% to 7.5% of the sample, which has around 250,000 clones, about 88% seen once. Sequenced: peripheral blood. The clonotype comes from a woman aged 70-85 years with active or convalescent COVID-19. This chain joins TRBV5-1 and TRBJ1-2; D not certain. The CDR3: CASSLSLQGYTF. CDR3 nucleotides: TGCGCCAGCAGCTTGAGTCTCCAGGGCTACACCTTC.